Here is one T cell receptor (beta chain) with its context. Per germline, CDR1 SGHRS and CDR2 YFSETQ. V lost 1 base and J lost 4; bases outside the gene matches: 10. The CDR3 is made up of 16 amino acids. The data belong to a study of T cell changes during pregnancy in multiple sclerosis. Measured with immunoSEQ multiplex PCR; TCRdb has only the in-frame clones, and not every one. The sample lists about 46,000 clones, around 92% seen once, with about 8.1% in the top ten. V is TRBV5-1 and J is TRBJ1-1; TRBD1 matches 7 bases. Sequencing used CD8+ T cells from peripheral blood mononuclear cells, obtained after pregnancy. The clonotype was recovered from a female donor with multiple sclerosis, enrolled in a pregnancy study. CDR3 protein: CASSLRHATGLTEAFF. For the CDR3, the DNA is TGCGCCAGCAGCTTGCGGCATGCGACAGGGCTCACTGAAGCTTTCTTT.